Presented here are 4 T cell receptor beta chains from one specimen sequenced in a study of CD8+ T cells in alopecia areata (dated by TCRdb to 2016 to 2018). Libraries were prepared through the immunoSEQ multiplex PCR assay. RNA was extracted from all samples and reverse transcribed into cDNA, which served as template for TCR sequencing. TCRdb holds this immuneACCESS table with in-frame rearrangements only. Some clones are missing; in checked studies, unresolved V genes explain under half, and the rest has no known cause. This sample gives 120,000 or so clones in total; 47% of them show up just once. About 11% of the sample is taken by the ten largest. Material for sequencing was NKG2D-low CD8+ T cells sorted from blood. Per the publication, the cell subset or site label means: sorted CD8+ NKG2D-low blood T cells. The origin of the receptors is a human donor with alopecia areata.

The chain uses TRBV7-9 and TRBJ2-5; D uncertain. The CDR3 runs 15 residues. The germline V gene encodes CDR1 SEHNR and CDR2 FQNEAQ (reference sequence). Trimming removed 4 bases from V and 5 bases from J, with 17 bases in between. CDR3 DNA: TGTGCCAGCAGCTCCTTGGTTCGGAGTCTGGAGACCCAGTACTTC. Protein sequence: CASSSLVRSLETQYF.

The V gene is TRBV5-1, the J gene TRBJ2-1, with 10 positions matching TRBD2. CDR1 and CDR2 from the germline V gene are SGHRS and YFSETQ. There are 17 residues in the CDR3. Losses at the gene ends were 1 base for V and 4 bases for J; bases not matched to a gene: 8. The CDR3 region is CASSLSSGRTLYNEQFF. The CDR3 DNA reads TGCGCCAGCAGCTTGTCTAGCGGGAGAACTTTATACAATGAGCAGTTCTTC.

The CDR3 here is CASSLPYEQYF. The CDR3 DNA follows: TGCGCCAGCAGTCTCCCCTACGAGCAGTACTTC. The rearrangement links TRBV23-1 to TRBJ2-7; D is unclear. TRBV23-1 is given ORF status, its function remaining uncertain. The CDR3 is made up of 11 amino acids. Trimming removed 4 bases from V and 2 bases from J, with 3 bases in between.

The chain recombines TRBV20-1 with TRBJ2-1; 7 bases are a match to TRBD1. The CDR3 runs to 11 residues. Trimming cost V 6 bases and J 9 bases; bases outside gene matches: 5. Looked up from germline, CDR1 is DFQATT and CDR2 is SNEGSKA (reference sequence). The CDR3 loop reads CSARQGFEQFF. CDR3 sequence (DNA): TGCAGTGCAAGACAGGGCTTTGAGCAGTTCTTC.